These 32 T cell receptor beta chains share one sample of origin, sequenced in a study of early T cells in non-severe SARS-CoV-2 infection. TCRdb analysed the 5' RACE reads with MiXCR anew, one entry per CDR3 protein. The repertoire has 45,000 to 70,000 distinct CDR3 sequences, 7.7% of them found once; the top ten carry roughly a tenth. Sequencing used whole blood, obtained at baseline. The receptor source for this set is an adult who was a healthcare worker with PCR-confirmed SARS-CoV-2 infection or an uninfected control (not recorded which).

The genes are TRBV5-4 and TRBJ2-3, with a tentative D call TRBD1 (6 bases). Germline V gives CDR1 SGHNT, CDR2 YYREEE (reference sequence). The CDR3 runs to 16 residues. V was pared by 4 bases and J by 1 base, with 16 bases between. CDR3 sequence reads: CASSRDSGVGTDTQYF. CDR3 in DNA: TGTGCCAGCAGCAGAGACTCAGGGGTTGGCACAGATACGCAGTATTTT. The variable domain in full, with the rest retrieved from reference TRBV5-4 and TRBJ2-3, is ETGVTQSPTHLIKTRGQQVTLRCSSQSGHNTVSWYQQALGQGPQFIFQYYREEENGRGNFPPRFSGLQFPNYSSELNVNALELDDSALYLCASSRDSGVGTDTQYFGPGTRLTVL.

This clonotype was counted only a few times. CDR3: CASSLQRNAYEQYF. CDR3 coding DNA: TGTGCCAGCAGCTTACAGCGGAACGCCTACGAGCAGTACTTC. The rearrangement joins TRBV7-2 to TRBJ2-7; the D gene is possibly TRBD2 (5 bases). V shed 2 bases and J shed 2 bases, with 10 bases lying between them. The CDR3 is 14 residues long. The V gene's germline CDR1 is SGHTA and CDR2 FQGNSA.

The chain carries TRBV19 and TRBJ2-3, with TRBD1 matching 8 bases. V gave up 4 bases and J gave up 2 bases; unmatched junction bases: 11. Looked up from germline, CDR1 is LNHDA and CDR2 is SQIVND (reference sequence). The CDR3 totals 17 residues. CDR3 DNA sequence: TGTGCCAGTAGTACCGGGACAGGAAACTTCGTCACAGATACGCAGTATTTT. Amino acids: CASSTGTGNFVTDTQYF.

This clonotype was seen many times. This chain connects TRBV2 to TRBJ1-1; maybe TRBD1 (6 bases). The V end lost 8 bases, the J end lost 1 base, and 26 bases lay between the germline ends. CDR3 length: 18 residues. Germline V gene data show CDR1 as SNHLY and CDR2 as FYNNEI. The CDR3 protein is CASGRLSFGTPKNTEAFF. The CDR3 nucleotides read TGTGCCAGCGGTAGGCTAAGTTTCGGGACACCTAAGAACACTGAAGCTTTCTTT.

This clonotype was observed at least ten times. The gene calls are TRBV24-1 and TRBJ1-2, with TRBD1 matching 11 bases. CDR1 and CDR2 from the germline V gene are KGHDR and SFDVKD. Losses at the gene ends were 7 bases for V and 7 bases for J; bases not matched to a gene: 4. There are 13 residues in the CDR3. CDR3 nucleotides: TGTGCCACCAGACAAGGGACAGGGGGTGGCTACACCTTC. Its protein is CATRQGTGGGYTF.

In its sample, this clonotype was seen a few times. The V and J genes are TRBV4-1 and TRBJ1-1; perhaps TRBD1 as D (6 bases). The CDR3 contains 14 residues. Germline CDR1 is MGHRA and CDR2 is YSYEKL. V was pared by 4 bases and J by 1 base, with 10 bases between. The CDR3 reads CASSPTGQNTEAFF. CDR3 sequence (DNA): TGCGCCAGCAGCCCCACGGGACAGAACACTGAAGCTTTCTTT.

The chain couples TRBV20-1 to TRBJ2-2; D is undetermined. CDR1 and CDR2 (germline): DFQATT, SNEGSKA (reference sequence). Trimming cost V 3 bases and J 2 bases, with 13 bases left between them. This CDR3 contains 15 residues. The CDR3 is CSASPGSGNTGELFF. CDR3 bases: TGCAGTGCTAGCCCCGGGTCCGGTAACACCGGGGAGCTGTTTTTT.

CDR3 nucleotides: TGCAGTGCTAGGGCCAGCGGTTCCTACAATGAGCAGTTCTTC. Protein product: CSARASGSYNEQFF. This chain joins TRBV20-1 and TRBJ2-1; D may be TRBD2 (5 bases). This CDR3 contains 14 residues. V was trimmed by 3 bases and J by 1 base, leaving 10 bases between them. Germline loops: CDR1 DFQATT, CDR2 SNEGSKA (reference sequence).

This clonotype was counted between two and nine times. The chain is built from TRBV11-2 and TRBJ2-1, with D unresolved. The V gene's germline CDR1 is SGHAT and CDR2 FQNNGV. The V gene lost 3 bases and the J gene lost 6 bases, with 18 bases spanning the gap. This CDR3 is built from 16 residues. The CDR3 region is CASSFTLVEYSNEQFF. Written as DNA, the CDR3 is TGTGCCAGCAGCTTCACGCTAGTTGAATACTCCAATGAGCAGTTCTTC.

The DNA for the CDR3 is TGTGCCTGGACCGGGACAGGGGTAGGAAAACTGTTTTTT. This sequence encodes CAWTGTGVGKLFF. J is TRBJ1-4 and V is TRBV30; 10 bases line up with TRBD1. J gave up 10 bases and V 4 bases, and 6 bases lay outside the gene matches. The CDR3 consists of 13 residues. In germline, CDR1 is GTSNPN, CDR2 SVGIG (reference sequence). The whole variable domain, remainder taken from reference TRBV30 and TRBJ1-4, is SQTIHQWPATLVQPVGSPLSLECTVEGTSNPNLYWYRQAAGRGLQLLFYSVGIGQISSEVPQNLSASRPQDRQFILSSKKLLLSDSGFYLCAWTGTGVGKLFFGSGTQLSVL.

This clonotype has at least ten counts. V usage is TRBV6-4 and J usage is TRBJ2-1; no clear D gene. This CDR3 spans 15 amino acids. Germline CDR1 reads MRHNA; CDR2 reads SNTAGT. Trimming stripped 0 bases from V and 4 bases from J, with 10 bases between. The DNA for the CDR3 is TGTGCCAGCAGTGACTCGGGGAAGGAATACAATGAGCAGTTCTTC. Its translation: CASSDSGKEYNEQFF.

The sample holds many counts of this clonotype. The chain links TRBV11-2 to TRBJ2-3, with 8 positions matching TRBD2. The CDR3 loop spans 16 amino acids. Germline CDR1 and CDR2: SGHAT and FQNNGV. With 1 base clipped from V and 2 bases from J, the junction kept 5 bases outside the gene matches. DNA of the CDR3: TGTGCCAGCAGCTTAGGGGTAGCGGGAAACACAGATACGCAGTATTTT. It codes for CASSLGVAGNTDTQYF.

The CDR3 bases are TGTGCCAGCAGTGAATATGGTCTAGCGAACTCCTACAATGAGCAGTTCTTC. Translated: CASSEYGLANSYNEQFF. The chain recombines TRBV2 with TRBJ2-1; TRBD2 is a possible D gene (6 bases). This CDR3 contains 17 residues. Trimming pared 2 bases from V and 0 bases from J, leaving 14 bases between. Germline V gene data show CDR1 as SNHLY and CDR2 as FYNNEI.

This clonotype turned up a few times. The V call is TRBV5-1, the J call TRBJ2-5, with D possibly called TRBD1 or TRBD2 (5 bases each). The CDR3 is made up of 16 amino acids. V shed 0 bases and J shed 2 bases, with 14 bases lying between them. Germline V gene data show CDR1 as SGHRS and CDR2 as YFSETQ. CDR3 loop: CASSLATGGFQETQYF. CDR3 nucleotide sequence: TGCGCCAGCAGCTTGGCAACAGGAGGCTTTCAAGAGACCCAGTACTTC.

There are many counts of this clonotype. This chain links TRBV29-1 with TRBJ1-2; D not certain. The V and J ends lost 0 bases and 4 bases respectively, with 12 bases between them. This CDR3 contains 14 residues. Germline V gene data show CDR1 as SQVTM and CDR2 as ANQGSEA. The CDR3 DNA is TGCAGCGTTGAAGAACGGGGTCCGGTCTATGGCTACACCTTC. Amino acid sequence: CSVEERGPVYGYTF.

Points on this clonotype: Germline is not matched at one junction end, which may reflect a read error. The chain is built from TRBV6-1 and TRBJ1-2; 8 nucleotides agree with TRBD1. Germline CDR1 and CDR2: MNHNS and SASEGT. The CDR3 extends over 13 amino acids. Here the CDR3 reads CASSYDRGYGYPF. The CDR3 region has the DNA TGTGCCAGCAGTTACGACAGGGGCTATGGCTACCCCTTC.

This chain uses TRBV24-1 with TRBJ2-1; 9 nucleotides align to TRBD1. This CDR3 has 14 amino acids. Germline CDR1 KGHDR, CDR2 SFDVKD. With V trimmed by 5 bases and J by 7 bases, 5 bases remained unmatched. Written as DNA, the CDR3 is TGTGCCACCAGTGTACAGGGGGCGCGTAATGAGCAGTTCTTC. Its translation is CATSVQGARNEQFF.

The rearrangement links TRBV29-1 to TRBJ2-4; TRBD2 agrees at 7 bases. This CDR3 is built from 13 residues. Germline-derived CDR1 and CDR2 are SQVTM and ANQGSEA. The V segment lost 5 bases and the J segment 6 bases; nucleotides outside the gene matches: 7. In DNA, the CDR3 is TGCAGCGTTCAGCAGCGGGGCATAAACATTCAGTACTTC. Residues: CSVQQRGINIQYF. The full variable domain, in which reference TRBV29-1 and TRBJ2-4 provide the parts outside the CDR3, is SAVISQKPSRDICQRGTSLTIQCQVDSQVTMMFWYRQQPGQSLTLIATANQGSEATYESGFVIDKFPISRPNLTFSTLTVSNMSPEDSSIYLCSVQQRGINIQYFGAGTRLSVL.

This chain's CDR3 is CASSYDRLNSPLHF. CDR3 sequence (DNA): TGCGCCAGCAGCTACGACAGGCTGAATTCACCCCTCCACTTT. V is TRBV5-1 and J is TRBJ1-6; TRBD1 is a possible D gene (6 bases). The V gene's germline CDR1 is SGHRS and CDR2 YFSETQ. The CDR3 has 14 residues. Deletions cut 3 bases from V and 7 bases from J, with 11 bases between.

V is TRBV6-1 and J is TRBJ2-4, with D perhaps TRBD1 (6 bases). Deletions cut 0 bases from V and 9 bases from J, with 15 bases between. The CDR3 covers 15 residues. CDR1 is MNHNS, CDR2 SASEGT, per germline. CDR3 nucleotides: TGTGCCAGCAGTGAAGCGCTTACAGGGAATGTCATTCAGTACTTC. It specifies CASSEALTGNVIQYF.

The J gene is TRBJ2-7, the V gene TRBV6-2 or TRBV6-3, with 14 nucleotides matching TRBD2. The trim removed 6 bases at V and 2 bases at J, leaving 6 bases unmatched. CDR3 length: 16 residues. Germline lookup yields CDR1 MNHEY and CDR2 SVGEGT. The CDR3 loop is CASRGTSGRRTYEQYF. The CDR3 nucleotides are TGTGCCAGCAGGGGGACTAGCGGGAGAAGGACCTACGAGCAGTACTTC.

This clonotype has just a few counts. The V gene is TRBV7-9, the J gene TRBJ2-7, with a weak D call TRBD2 (5 bases). Germline assignment: CDR1 SEHNR and CDR2 FQNEAQ (reference sequence). CDR3 length equals 15 residues. Deletions cut 0 bases from V and 2 bases from J, with 11 bases between. The CDR3 region has the DNA TGTGCCAGCAGCTTAGCACAGACTACTGCCTACGAGCAGTACTTC. Translation gives CASSLAQTTAYEQYF.

This clonotype was counted only a few times. This rearrangement joins TRBV7-3 to TRBJ2-1, with 8 positions matching TRBD2. The V segment lost 4 bases and the J segment 3 bases; nucleotides outside the gene matches: 5. This CDR3 is built from 15 residues. Germline V CDR1 and CDR2: SGHTA, FQGTGA. CDR3: CASSSTGTSYNEQFF. The CDR3 nucleotides are TGTGCCAGCAGCTCTACCGGGACTAGCTACAATGAGCAGTTCTTC.

In its sample, this clonotype was seen a few times. CDR3 amino acids: CSVVTGATNEKLFF. CDR3 DNA sequence: TGCAGCGTCGTGACAGGAGCAACTAATGAAAAACTGTTTTTT. The rearrangement uses TRBV29-1 and TRBJ1-4; D is possibly TRBD1 (6 bases). The CDR3 is 14 residues long. V lost 6 bases and J 0 bases, leaving 11 bases between the germline ends. The germline V gene encodes CDR1 SQVTM and CDR2 ANQGSEA.

Ten or more counts support this clonotype. This chain links TRBV25-1 with TRBJ1-2; the match to TRBD1 covers 8 bases. Germline trimming cut 8 bases from V and 5 bases from J; bases unmatched to any gene: 7. The CDR3 runs 13 residues. Germline V gene data show CDR1 as MGHDK and CDR2 as SYGVNS. This CDR3 reads CASGAGGWYGYTF. In DNA, the CDR3 is TGTGCCAGCGGGGCAGGGGGCTGGTATGGCTACACCTTC.

This clonotype came up many times. The chain uses TRBV28 and TRBJ2-2; D not resolved. Per germline, CDR1 MDHEN and CDR2 SYDVKM. This CDR3 is built from 13 residues. V was pared by 3 bases and J by 2 bases, with 4 bases between. As DNA, the CDR3 is TGTGCCAGCAGTTTCGGTAACACCGGGGAGCTGTTTTTT. Protein sequence: CASSFGNTGELFF.

This clonotype showed up just a few times. This rearrangement joins TRBV5-4 to TRBJ2-2; perhaps TRBD1 as D (6 bases). Germline values: CDR1 SGHNT, CDR2 YYREEE (reference sequence). The germline V and J ends were trimmed by 0 bases and 4 bases, with 16 bases remaining between them. The CDR3 consists of 17 residues. CDR3 sequence: CASSLVTRGRGTGELFF. CDR3 nucleotides: TGTGCCAGCAGCTTGGTTACCAGGGGTCGAGGCACCGGGGAGCTGTTTTTT.

This clonotype was counted a few times. This CDR3 is CASSFSGTSYNEQFF. The CDR3 DNA reads as TGCGCCAGCAGCTTTTCCGGGACTTCCTACAATGAGCAGTTCTTC. This sequence joins TRBV5-1 and TRBJ2-1; D possibly corresponds to TRBD2 (6 bases). The CDR3 is 15 residues long. Germline lookup yields CDR1 SGHRS and CDR2 YFSETQ. V shed 2 bases and J shed 1 base, with 10 bases lying between them.

This clonotype was counted ten times or more. CDR3 protein: CASSEGGTPRYNEQFF. The CDR3 nucleotides are TGTGCCAGCAGTGAAGGGGGGACACCTCGTTACAATGAGCAGTTCTTC. This sequence joins TRBV6-4 and TRBJ2-1; either TRBD1 or TRBD2 may fit D (6 bases each). The CDR3 loop spans 16 amino acids. Germline V CDR1 and CDR2: MRHNA, SNTAGT. With 3 bases removed from V and 4 bases from J, the gap between germline ends came to 16 bases.

This clonotype was counted only a few times. The J gene is TRBJ1-2, the V gene TRBV7-2, with D uncertain. Germline loops: CDR1 SGHTA, CDR2 FQGNSA. This CDR3 comprises 12 residues. V was pared by 6 bases and J by 7 bases, with 12 bases between. This CDR3 is CASRKKGFGYTF. The CDR3, as DNA: TGTGCCAGCAGGAAAAAGGGTTTTGGCTACACCTTC.

The chain links TRBV27 to TRBJ2-7; the D is unclear. Germline CDR1 reads MNHEY; CDR2 reads SMNVEV (reference sequence). The length of the CDR3 is 13 residues. With 4 bases removed from V and 1 base from J, the gap between germline ends came to 8 bases. Here the CDR3 reads CASSYDQSYEQYF. The CDR3 coding sequence is TGTGCCAGCAGTTACGATCAATCCTACGAGCAGTACTTC.

The CDR3, as DNA: TGCGCCAGCAGCCAGGAACTAGTCAATGAGCAGTTCTTC. Translated: CASSQELVNEQFF. J is TRBJ2-1 and V is TRBV4-3; D possibly corresponds to TRBD2 (5 bases). This CDR3 is built from 13 residues. Germline V gene lookup returns CDR1 LGHNA and CDR2 YSLEER. V was pared by 3 bases and J by 6 bases, with 9 bases between.